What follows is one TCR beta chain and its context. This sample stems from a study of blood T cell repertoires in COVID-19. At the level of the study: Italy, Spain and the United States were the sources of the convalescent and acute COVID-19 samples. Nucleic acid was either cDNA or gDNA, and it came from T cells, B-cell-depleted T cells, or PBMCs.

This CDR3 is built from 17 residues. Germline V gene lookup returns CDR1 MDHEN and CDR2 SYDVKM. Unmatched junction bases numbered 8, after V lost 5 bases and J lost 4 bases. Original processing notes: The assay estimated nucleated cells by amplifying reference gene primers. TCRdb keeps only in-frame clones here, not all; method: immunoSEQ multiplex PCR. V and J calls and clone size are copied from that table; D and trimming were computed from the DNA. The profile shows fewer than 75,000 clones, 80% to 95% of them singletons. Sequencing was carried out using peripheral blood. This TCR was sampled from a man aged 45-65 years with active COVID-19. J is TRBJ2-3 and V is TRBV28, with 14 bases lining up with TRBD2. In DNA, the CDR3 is TGTGCCAGCAGTCAGGGACTAGCGGGAGTTAGTGCAGATACGCAGTATTTT. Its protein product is CASSQGLAGVSADTQYF.